Each of the 8 T cell receptor beta chains below was sequenced from the same sample in a study of OX40 agonist ivuxolimab in advanced cancers. Some clones are missing from TCRdb's copy, which holds only in-frame ones; the method was immunoSEQ multiplex PCR. Of tens of thousands of clones detected, roughly 90% appear once; the ten largest clones hold approximately 5%. The sequencing used CD4+ or CD8+ T cells sorted from blood, collected in a trial of the OX40 agonist ivuxolimab. Every receptor here comes from an adult with an advanced solid tumor such as melanoma, head and neck, liver or kidney cancer.

The sample holds one count of this clone. The chain employs TRBV5-6 and TRBJ1-4, with D possibly being TRBD1 (5 bases). Germline V gene lookup returns CDR1 SGHDT and CDR2 YYEEEE. V lost 3 bases and J lost 4, with 16 bases in between. The CDR3 is made up of 16 amino acids. The CDR3 region is CASSSVTAANNEKLFF. CDR3 nucleotides: TGTGCCAGCAGCTCGGTGACAGCGGCAAATAATGAAAAACTGTTTTTT. Full variable domain (missing parts from reference TRBV5-6 and TRBJ1-4): DAGVTQSPTHLIKTRGQQVTLRCSPKSGHDTVSWYQQALGQGPQFIFQYYEEEERQRGNFPDRFSGHQFPNYSSELNVNALLLGDSALYLCASSSVTAANNEKLFFGSGTQLSVL.

The V and J genes are TRBV6-6 and TRBJ1-1; tentatively, D is TRBD1 (6 bases). The CDR3 sequence is 14 residues long. V was clipped by 6 bases and J by 2 bases, with 13 bases between them. Germline V gene data show CDR1 as MNHNY and CDR2 as SVGAGI (reference sequence). The CDR3 loop is CASRPTGVNTEAFF. As DNA, the CDR3 is TGTGCCAGCAGACCGACAGGAGTTAACACTGAAGCTTTCTTT.

The chain employs TRBV5-1 and TRBJ2-7; TRBD1 matches 7 bases. V trimming: 0 bases; J trimming: 5 bases; junction bases outside the gene matches: 2. Germline V gives CDR1 SGHRS, CDR2 YFSETQ. This CDR3 contains 13 residues. The CDR3: CASSLGDRDEQYF. The CDR3 nucleotides read TGCGCCAGCAGCTTGGGAGACAGGGACGAGCAGTACTTC. The full variable domain, rest sourced from reference TRBV5-1 and TRBJ2-7, is KAGVTQTPRYLIKTRGQQVTLSCSPISGHRSVSWYQQTPGQGLQFLFEYFSETQRNKGNFPGRFSGRQFSNSRSEMNVSTLELGDSALYLCASSLGDRDEQYFGPGTRLTVT.

The rearrangement links TRBV9 to TRBJ2-2, with 8 bases aligning to TRBD1. After removal of 4 bases from V and 4 bases from J, the junction contained 15 bases not matched to a gene. The length of the CDR3 is 18 residues. Per germline, CDR1 SGDLS and CDR2 YYNGEE. The CDR3 reads CASSKDPGTGSPTGELFF. The CDR3 DNA sequence: TGTGCCAGCAGCAAAGACCCCGGGACAGGTTCCCCCACCGGGGAGCTGTTTTTT.

The chain combines TRBV9 with TRBJ2-1; D is possibly TRBD2 (6 bases). Trimming pared 0 bases from V and 0 bases from J, leaving 13 bases between. Germline CDR1 SGDLS, CDR2 YYNGEE. The CDR3 is 17 residues long. The CDR3, as DNA: TGTGCCAGCAGCGTAGGGGACTTCCCGAGCTCCTACAATGAGCAGTTCTTC. This translates into CASSVGDFPSSYNEQFF.

V and J are TRBV5-4 and TRBJ1-1; D call uncertain. In germline, CDR1 is SGHNT, CDR2 YYREEE (reference sequence). There are 15 residues in the CDR3. Trimming removed 0 bases at V and 3 bases at J, with 12 bases between. This CDR3 is CASSLGERPDTEAFF. CDR3 sequence (DNA): TGTGCCAGCAGCTTGGGAGAAAGGCCCGACACTGAAGCTTTCTTT.

This clone has a handful of counts. The genes are TRBV2 and TRBJ2-7; tentative D call: TRBD1 (7 bases). With 8 bases removed from V and 4 bases from J, the gap between germline ends came to 21 bases. In germline, CDR1 is SNHLY, CDR2 FYNNEI. The CDR3 sequence is 15 residues long. The CDR3 bases are TGTGCCAGCGCCTACGAAGGGGGCAGCGGGTACGAGCAGTACTTC. Its protein product is CASAYEGGSGYEQYF.

DNA for the CDR3: TGTGCCAGTAGTATACGGACAGGGCTCGGAAACACCATATATTTT. Its protein product is CASSIRTGLGNTIYF. The V call is TRBV19, the J call TRBJ1-3, with 8 bases aligning to TRBD1. V shed 2 bases, J shed 4 bases, and the junction held 4 bases outside the gene matches. This CDR3 comprises 15 residues. From germline, CDR1 is LNHDA and CDR2 SQIVND (reference sequence). Drawing the rest from reference TRBV19 and TRBJ1-3, the complete variable domain is DGGITQSPKYLFRKEGQNVTLSCEQNLNHDAMYWYRQDPGQGLRLIYYSQIVNDFQKGDIAEGYSVSREKKESFPLTVTSAQKNPTAFYLCASSIRTGLGNTIYFGEGSWLTVV.